This TCR beta chain was identified in a study of cytomegalovirus exposure and HLA in healthy donors. There are 14 residues in the CDR3. Use of 60 Vbeta and 13 Jbeta primers characterized the PCR. Repertoires were generated with immunoSEQ multiplex PCR, while TCRdb's copy carries only in-frame clones and drops some. The data hold about 240,000 clones, with around 78% observed a single time. Donors were ostensibly healthy at sampling, although undocumented immune exposures were probable. The source is a boy between 10 and 17 years old in good health and CMV-seronegative. Sequenced input: PBMCs. V usage is TRBV21-1 and J usage is TRBJ2-7; the D call of TRBD2 is as the table states it, not checked on the DNA. TRBV21-1 is deemed a pseudogene. The DNA of the CDR3 is TGTGCCAGCAGCAAAAGGGAGGAGCCCTACGAGCAGTACTTC. Translation gives CASSKREEPYEQYF.